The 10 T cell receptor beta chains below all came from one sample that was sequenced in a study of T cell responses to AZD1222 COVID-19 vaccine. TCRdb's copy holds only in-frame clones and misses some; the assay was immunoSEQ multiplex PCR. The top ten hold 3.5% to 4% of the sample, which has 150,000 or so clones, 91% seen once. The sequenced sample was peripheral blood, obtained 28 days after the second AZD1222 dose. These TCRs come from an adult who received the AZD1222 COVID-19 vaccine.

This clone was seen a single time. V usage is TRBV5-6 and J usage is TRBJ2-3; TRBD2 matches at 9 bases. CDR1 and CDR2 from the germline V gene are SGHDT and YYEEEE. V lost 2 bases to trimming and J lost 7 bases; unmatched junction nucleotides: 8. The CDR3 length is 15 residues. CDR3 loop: CASSFRGSGRYTQYF. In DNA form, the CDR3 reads TGTGCCAGCAGCTTTCGAGGTAGCGGGAGATATACGCAGTATTTT.

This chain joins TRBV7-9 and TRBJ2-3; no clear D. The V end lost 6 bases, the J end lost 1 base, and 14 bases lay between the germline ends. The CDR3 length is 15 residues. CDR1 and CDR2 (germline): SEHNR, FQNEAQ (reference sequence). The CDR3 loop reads CASSKGLVGTDTQYF. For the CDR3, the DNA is TGTGCCAGCAGTAAAGGGCTTGTCGGCACAGATACGCAGTATTTT.

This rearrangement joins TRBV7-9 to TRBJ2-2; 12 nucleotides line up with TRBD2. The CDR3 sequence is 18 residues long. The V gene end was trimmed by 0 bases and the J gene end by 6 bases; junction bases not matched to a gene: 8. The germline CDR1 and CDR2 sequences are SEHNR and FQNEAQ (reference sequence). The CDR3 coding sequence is TGTGCCAGCAGCTTAGCTGTGACTAGCGGGAGCAGGTCCGGGGAGCTGTTTTTT. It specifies CASSLAVTSGSRSGELFF.

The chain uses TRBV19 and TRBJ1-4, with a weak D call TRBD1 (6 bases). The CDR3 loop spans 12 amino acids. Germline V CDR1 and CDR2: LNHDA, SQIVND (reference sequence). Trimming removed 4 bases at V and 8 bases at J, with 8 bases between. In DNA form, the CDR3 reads TGTGCCAGTAGTAAGGGGGGGGAAAAACTGTTTTTT. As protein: CASSKGGEKLFF.

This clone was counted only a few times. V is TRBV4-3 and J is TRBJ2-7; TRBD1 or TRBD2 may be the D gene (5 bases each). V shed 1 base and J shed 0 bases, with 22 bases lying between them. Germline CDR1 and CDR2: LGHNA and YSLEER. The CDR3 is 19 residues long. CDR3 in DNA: TGCGCCAGCAGCCAAGGGGGGACGGTAAGACTACCGAGCTCCTACGAGCAGTACTTC. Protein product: CASSQGGTVRLPSSYEQYF.

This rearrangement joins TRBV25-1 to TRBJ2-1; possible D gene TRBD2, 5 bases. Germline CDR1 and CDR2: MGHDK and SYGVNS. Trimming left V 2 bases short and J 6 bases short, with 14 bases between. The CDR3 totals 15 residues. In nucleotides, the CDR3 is TGTGCCAGCAGTGAAGGTGGGCTAGCAGGCAATGAGCAGTTCTTC. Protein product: CASSEGGLAGNEQFF. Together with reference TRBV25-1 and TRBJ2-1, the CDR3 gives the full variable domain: EADIYQTPRYLVIGTGKKITLECSQTMGHDKMYWYQQDPGMELHLIHYSYGVNSTEKGDLSSESTVSRIRTEHFPLTLESARPSHTSQYLCASSEGGLAGNEQFFGPGTRLTVL.

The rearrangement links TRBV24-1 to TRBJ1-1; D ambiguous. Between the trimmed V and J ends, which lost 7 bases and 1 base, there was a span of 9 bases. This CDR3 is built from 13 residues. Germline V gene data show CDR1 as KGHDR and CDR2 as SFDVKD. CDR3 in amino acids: CATSQRSNTEAFF. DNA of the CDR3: TGTGCCACCAGCCAAAGATCGAACACTGAAGCTTTCTTT.

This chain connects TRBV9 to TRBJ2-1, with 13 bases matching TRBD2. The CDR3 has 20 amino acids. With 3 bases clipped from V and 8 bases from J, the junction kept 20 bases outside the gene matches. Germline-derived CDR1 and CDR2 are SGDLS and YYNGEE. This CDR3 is CASSASRGGGTSGRAHEQFF. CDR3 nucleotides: TGTGCCAGCAGCGCAAGTCGGGGTGGGGGCACTAGCGGGAGGGCCCATGAGCAGTTCTTC.

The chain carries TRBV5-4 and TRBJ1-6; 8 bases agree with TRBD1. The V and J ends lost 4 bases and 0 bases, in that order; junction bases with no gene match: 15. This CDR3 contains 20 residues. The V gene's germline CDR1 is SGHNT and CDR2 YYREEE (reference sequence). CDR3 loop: CASSTEHRGGFSSYNSPLHF. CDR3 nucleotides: TGTGCCAGCAGCACCGAACACAGGGGGGGGTTTAGCTCCTATAATTCACCCCTCCACTTT.

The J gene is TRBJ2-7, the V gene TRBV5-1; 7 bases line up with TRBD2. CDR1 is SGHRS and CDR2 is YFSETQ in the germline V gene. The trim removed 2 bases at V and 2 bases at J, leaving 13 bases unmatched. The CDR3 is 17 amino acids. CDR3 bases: TGCGCCAGCAGCTTACTTAGCGGGCCCCCCCGGGCCTACGAGCAGTACTTC. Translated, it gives CASSLLSGPPRAYEQYF. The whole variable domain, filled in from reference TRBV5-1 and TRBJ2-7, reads KAGVTQTPRYLIKTRGQQVTLSCSPISGHRSVSWYQQTPGQGLQFLFEYFSETQRNKGNFPGRFSGRQFSNSRSEMNVSTLELGDSALYLCASSLLSGPPRAYEQYFGPGTRLTVT.